One T cell receptor beta chain is described in this entry. The data belong to a study of blood T cell repertoires in COVID-19. Study details: Sites across the United States, Italy and Spain contributed samples from acute and convalescent COVID-19.

This CDR3 is 16 amino acids long. Germline-derived CDR1 and CDR2 are MRHNA and SNTAGT. J gave up 6 bases and V 5 bases, and 9 bases lay outside the gene matches. The assay was immunoSEQ multiplex PCR, and TCRdb's table has in-frame clones only and misses some. The sample lists some 200,000 clones; approximately 81% were seen once. Specimen: peripheral blood. This rearrangement joins TRBV6-4 to TRBJ2-1; 11 bases match TRBD1. This clonotype was sampled from a woman older than 75 with COVID-19, enrolled during active disease. DNA for the CDR3: TGTGCCAGCAGTCTGGAAGGGACAGGGGGTTTCAATGAGCAGTTCTTC. This gives the protein CASSLEGTGGFNEQFF.